The 3 T cell receptor beta chains presented below share a single source sample, sequenced in a study of T cells in Graves' hyperthyroidism and ophthalmopathy. The source material, RNA transcripts, was used to amplify TCR beta CDR3 regions. The TCR CDR3 first-round RT-PCR relied on the HTBI primer set. MiXCR was run by TCRdb on the multiplex PCR reads, yielding one entry per CDR3 protein. Of under 300,000 distinct CDR3 sequences in the sample, about 14% were seen once. Material for sequencing was blood. The receptors shown here come from a woman aged 40 to 49 with Graves' hyperthyroidism that later progressed to Graves' ophthalmopathy.

The sample holds one count of this clonotype. The rearrangement links TRBV2 to TRBJ2-7; 11 nucleotides line up with TRBD2. Germline V gene lookup returns CDR1 SNHLY and CDR2 FYNNEI. V gave up 8 bases and J gave up 0 bases; unmatched junction bases: 9. The CDR3 spans 16 residues. The CDR3, as DNA: TGTGCCAGCCAAGGGGCTAGCGGGGGGAGCTCCTACGAGCAGTACTTC. Protein: CASQGASGGSSYEQYF. The variable domain in full, completed from reference TRBV2 and TRBJ2-7, reads EPEVTQTPSHQVTQMGQEVILRCVPISNHLYFYWYRQILGQKVEFLVSFYNNEISEKSEIFDDQFSVERPDGSNFTLKIRSTKLEDSAMYFCASQGASGGSSYEQYFGPGTRLTVT.

This clonotype was seen ten or more times. The DNA for the CDR3 is TGTGCCAGCAGCCACCTCAGAGATACGCAGTATTTT. Its protein product is CASSHLRDTQYF. The V and J genes are TRBV3-1 and TRBJ2-3, with D uncertain. Per germline, CDR1 LGHDT and CDR2 YNNKEL (reference sequence). V was shortened by 3 bases and J by 5 bases, with 6 bases between the two germline ends. The CDR3 loop spans 12 amino acids.

Ten or more counts support this clonotype. The chain joins TRBV2 to TRBJ2-5, with 8 bases aligning to TRBD2. The germline V gene encodes CDR1 SNHLY and CDR2 FYNNEI. The CDR3 has 15 amino acids. V lost 1 base, J lost 5 bases, and 6 bases stayed unmatched. In DNA, the CDR3 is TGTGCCAGCAGTGAAGGGGTAGCGGGAATGGAGACCCAGTACTTC. Its protein product is CASSEGVAGMETQYF. The full variable domain, its missing parts supplied by reference TRBV2 and TRBJ2-5, is EPEVTQTPSHQVTQMGQEVILRCVPISNHLYFYWYRQILGQKVEFLVSFYNNEISEKSEIFDDQFSVERPDGSNFTLKIRSTKLEDSAMYFCASSEGVAGMETQYFGPGTRLLVL.